This T cell receptor beta chain is from a study of blood T cells in healthy people across ages. Primed by a sample-barcoded 5' primer and a J-beta primer mix, a second PCR proceeded for about 7 to 12 cycles. Each CDR3 protein gets one entry after TCRdb re-called the 5' RACE reads with MiXCR. Of approximately 1,100,000 distinct CDR3 sequences in the sample, more than 35% were seen once. This CDR3 region has 18 residues. The V gene end was trimmed by 0 bases and the J gene end by 7 bases; junction bases not matched to a gene: 12. The germline V gene has CDR1 LGHNA and CDR2 YSLEER. Sequencing was carried out using blood. The TCR was taken from a woman aged 55-69 years in good health. The chain carries TRBV4-3 and TRBJ2-1; TRBD2 matches 10 bases. The CDR3 DNA follows: TGCGCCAGCAGCCAAGATAGCGTCCTGCGTAGCGGGGGGAATGAGCAGTTCTTC. Translated: CASSQDSVLRSGGNEQFF.